The entry below gives a single TCR beta chain sequence along with its context. No antigen is known for it. At one of its ends the junction is not consistent with the germline gene, which may arise from a read error. This record comes from a study of cytomegalovirus exposure and HLA in healthy donors (dated by TCRdb to the late 2010s). As for the study more broadly: An earlier analysis of 587 of the donors reported 250 to 350 Gb of sequence data and around 120 million unique TCR beta sequences obtained from around 170 million T cells. An early release covering 550 to 700 HLA-typed donors comprised around 300 gigabases of sequencing data and tens of millions of unique TCR sequences. Of the roughly 400 genotyped donors, approximately 80% were placed in the genetic ancestry cluster associated with self-reported Caucasian donors. The study aimed to test whether cataloging public T cell receptors could reveal signatures of past pathogen exposure. The T cell repertoires of 666 subjects were profiled by immunosequencing and related to cytomegalovirus serostatus. Besides the first cohort of about 730 subjects, a separate validation cohort made up of 120 different subjects was used. To predict cytomegalovirus infection status, the study combined high-throughput TCR immunosequencing, statistical association of individual TCRs with disease status, and machine learning. To study patterns of TCR occurrence, a later analysis re-analyzed previously published TCR beta repertoires from under 750 donors and added high-resolution HLA genotyping. The later analysis used no new phenotypic data to find candidate immune exposures, relying instead on TCR beta sequences and their occurrence across donors. To decide whether each TCR beta V gene segment behaved as functional or pseudogenic, an earlier analysis of fewer than 750 of the donors relied on high-throughput TCR beta sequencing. Donor age, sex, ethnicity and CMV serostatus were compiled alongside the repertoire data. A later genetic analysis used genome-wide SNP genotypes for about 55% of the 666 donors, treating that subset as a discovery cohort. Every repertoire in the discovery cohort had been generated on one and the same sequencing platform. HLA typing included class I and class II loci at four-digit resolution. Typing coverage differed by locus: A, B, C, DRB1 and DQB1 were typed in about 629-630 donors, DQA1 in 500 to 550, DPA1 in 600 to 610, and DPB1 in 450 to 480. Five DR-DQ haplotypes were treated as single units for association and clustering because of strong linkage in the cohort. On average, roughly 250,000 unique TCR beta nucleotide sequences were sequenced per donor among about 400 genotyped donors of the cohort, with 15% to 20% of those sequences being non-productive.

The cohort was made up of about 670 healthy bone marrow donors. Cohort members were all nominally healthy when sampled, although unrecorded immune exposures were likely present. The donor tested CMV seronegative, placing the donor among the 350 to 400 seronegative members of the cohort. Every donor gave a peripheral blood sample, and the peripheral blood mononuclear cells from that sample were used for TCR beta sequencing. Genomic DNA extraction from the blood cell samples was performed with the Qiagen DNeasy Blood Extraction Kit. The library was made by the immunoSEQ multiplex PCR assay. For the multiplex PCR, a mixture combining 60 forward primers for TCR Vbeta segments and 13 reverse primers for TCR Jbeta segments was used. The CDR3 region of rearranged TCR beta genes was amplified from genomic DNA by a multiplex PCR assay. The amplified TCR beta libraries were sequenced on the Illumina HiSeq System as 87-base-pair reads. The source study handled its data this way. A later analysis counted about 82 million unique TCR beta chains across the 690 or so repertoires, and some 11 million of these chains were shared by at least two donors. A nearest-neighbor algorithm error-corrected the raw reads and collapsed the reads into unique sequences, merging closely related sequences to remove PCR and sequencing errors. CDR3 sequences were aligned to IMGT reference sequences to assign V, D and J gene segments. For a sequence to be retained, at least a six-nucleotide match to both a V gene segment and a J gene segment was required. Rearrangements were classified as productive when the CDR3 lacked stop codons and remained in frame with V and J, and all other rearrangements were classified as non-productive. CDR3 was defined according to IMGT convention as the region running from the second conserved V-encoded cysteine to the conserved J-encoded phenylalanine. Sequences without an unambiguous match to a single V gene segment were excluded from the earlier analysis of 500 to 700 of the donors. In an earlier analysis of about 590 of the donors, a V segment was called functional when productive rearrangements were above 56.7%, and segregating when the standard deviation between donors exceeded 5%. A statistical classification framework was developed to diagnose cytomegalovirus status using the catalog of TCR beta chain sequences. A later analysis assigned V and J genes by comparing TCR nucleotide sequences with IMGT/GENE-DB human TR gene sequences. Using the TCRdist pipeline, a later analysis assigned CDR3 sequences along with most-parsimonious VDJ recombination scenarios. In a later analysis, each TCR beta chain was defined by its CDR3 amino acid sequence together with its V-gene family, and reads lacking a unique V-gene family were excluded. As a way to deal with suspected cross-contamination and a sequencing artifact, a later analysis dropped roughly 620 nucleotide sequences that were highly shared and had low generation probability. For each public chain, a later analysis derived a clonal expansion index from normalized ranks of inferred template counts within each repertoire. Generation probabilities in a later analysis came from a VDJ recombination model fitted to out-of-frame rearrangements, and those results were checked against IGoR. In a later analysis, TCR-TCR, TCR-HLA and TCR-CMV co-occurrence was scored with hypergeometric tests, and a repertoire-size bias correction was applied to TCR pairs. To estimate false discovery rates, a later analysis permuted the HLA or CMV assignments 20 times. In a later analysis, co-occurring TCRs were grouped using DBSCAN, and TCRdist sequence similarity was added for clustering within HLA-allele-positive subsets. Co-occurrence clustering excluded repertoires with fewer than 30,000 or more than 120,000 public chains, plus five with anomalous nucleotide sharing. TCRdb took this table from immuneACCESS and kept in-frame rearrangements with V and J called. Such tables lack part of the clones; where checked against another copy, unresolved V genes explain under half of the gap, and the rest is unexplained. V, J and clone size derive from that table, while D and trimming were established from the DNA sequence. The sample data list 150,000 or so clones, and over 60% of these were observed just once. The ten largest clones capture around 1.5% of the sample.

The germline V gene specifies SGHTS as CDR1 and YDEGEE as CDR2. The CDR3, cysteine through phenylalanine, is 15 amino acids long. Left in the record is the CDR3 DNA by itself, 45 bases read in frame from the first base. Overall results and qualifications from the work: In a later analysis, TCR association rates were found to vary across HLA loci, with the most associated TCRs seen for DRB1 alleles and the fewest for HLA-C alleles. Assigning TCR associations to individual alleles was difficult when HLA alleles, especially DR and DQ, strongly co-occurred. Broadly in line with IMGT annotations, most TCR beta V segments showed up in productive rearrangements about 87% or about 30% of the time in an earlier analysis of some 590 of the donors. Compared with equally common non-associated chains, HLA-associated TCR beta chains in a later analysis were more clonally expanded and had lower generation probabilities. It was suggested by the authors that the approach could potentially be generalized to other disease states and immunological phenotypes. Sequencing depth was assumed to be roughly uniform across donors in the presence/absence analyses, though that assumption may not hold. An association between a missense DCLRE1C variant and V-gene and J-gene trimming of TCR beta chains was found in a later genetic analysis and replicated in an independent cohort. A further reported finding was that TCR beta sequences accurately predicted the HLA-A and HLA-B alleles for most subjects in the first cohort. Some IMGT-functional V segments, including TRBV6-2 and TRBV6-3, could not be told apart with the 87-base-pair reads, so those segments were excluded. Most TCR sequences were observed very rarely across donors, whereas some public TCRs were present in many individuals. In a later genetic analysis, fewer N-insertions in productive TCRs were reported among donors in an Asian-associated ancestry cluster than the roughly 710-donor mean. At a false discovery rate of 0.05, a later analysis linked about 17,000 TCR beta sequences to specific HLA alleles. The study gave a list of some 150 TCR beta chains associated with cytomegalovirus. The only immune exposure information available for the cohort was CMV serostatus. Because HLA typing was unavailable for some donors at each locus, only the typed subset was used in association tests. This cohort had only TCR beta chains sequenced, and the lack of alpha or paired-chain data limited which features could be detected. In vitro tests confirmed that a few of the cytomegalovirus-associated TCR beta chains recognize cytomegalovirus antigens. According to a later analysis, parvovirus B19, influenza, CMV and Epstein-Barr virus appeared linked to several top co-occurrence clusters. The classifier was reported to diagnose cytomegalovirus status with high specificity and sensitivity in both the original cohort and the validation cohort. The earlier analysis of 587 of the donors excluded some 16 rarely observed V segments, including chromosome 9 orphons, because counts were too low. Linkage disequilibrium might explain the correlated functional status among segregating V segments, but an unknown experimental factor could not be excluded. The sequencing pipeline was judged likely to have produced a cluster of highly shared sequence variants as a technical artifact. In a later analysis, most CMV-associated TCR beta chains were found to appear HLA-restricted, with HLA associations seemingly driven largely by CMV exposure.

The sequencing sample was made of PBMCs. The rearranged chain carries TRBV5-8 and TRBJ1-2; perhaps TRBD1 is the D gene, with 5 bases matching. The origin of this receptor is a female donor in good health and CMV-seronegative. The bases read TGTGCCAGCACCTTGGGGAGGGGACCTAACTATGGCTACACCTTC. This is translated as CASTLGRGPNYGYTF. The full variable domain, with segments outside the CDR3 supplied by the reference TRBV5-8 and TRBJ1-2 proteins, appears as EAGVTQSPTHLIKTRGQQATLRCSPISGHTSVYWYQQALGLGLQFLLWYDEGEERNRGNFPPRFSGRQFPNYSSELNVNALELEDSALYLCASTLGRGPNYGYTFGSGTRLTVV.